This T cell receptor beta chain was identified during a study of blood T cell repertoires in COVID-19. Looking at the study overall: Material from acute and convalescent COVID-19 was sourced from the United States, Italy and Spain.

Two negative PCRs, clearance, or symptom resolution characterized the recovered Cohort 3 donors. The CDR3 runs 16 residues. V lost 1 base, J lost 5 bases, and 7 bases stayed unmatched. Germline V CDR1 and CDR2: MGHRA, YSYEKL. TCRdb keeps only in-frame clones here, not all; method: immunoSEQ multiplex PCR. The sample lists about 190,000 clones, around 85% occurring once. Specimen: PBMCs or T cells enriched from blood (not recorded which). The chain has TRBV4-1 and TRBJ1-1; 10 nucleotides align to TRBD1. This clonotype was sampled from a woman aged 30 to 39 who had recovered from COVID-19. In DNA form, the CDR3 reads TGCGCCAGCAGCCAAGGGCTGACAGGGGGCAGTACTGAAGCTTTCTTT. It yields the protein CASSQGLTGGSTEAFF.